The T cell receptor (beta chain) under discussion was sequenced for a study of chemoradiotherapy in HPV16-positive cancers. Per the germline V gene, CDR1 is LNHNV and CDR2 is YYDKDF (reference sequence). V trimming: 4 bases; J trimming: 3 bases; junction bases outside the gene matches: 11. The CDR3 totals 16 residues. The repertoire was sequenced with immunoSEQ multiplex PCR; TCRdb's copy has only in-frame clones and lacks some. The table has roughly 20,000 clones, roughly 92% seen once. Over chemoradiotherapy, repertoires were sampled more than once. V and J are TRBV15 and TRBJ2-7; 8 bases align to TRBD1. The sequence was obtained from a human donor with HPV-associated anogenital cancer. Sequencing was performed on blood, taken from a patient who underwent chemoradiotherapy. For the CDR3, the DNA is TGTGCCACCAGCATGCAGACCGGGACAGGATTCTACGAGCAGTACTTC. As protein: CATSMQTGTGFYEQYF.